This passage covers 27 T cell receptor beta chains from one sample sequenced in a study of OX40 agonist ivuxolimab in advanced cancers. Profiling relied on immunoSEQ multiplex PCR, and the TCRdb table lists in-frame clones only, not all of them. This table holds approximately 91,000 clones, 70% to 90% found once. The input for sequencing was CD4+ or CD8+ T cells sorted from blood, taken in a trial of the OX40 agonist ivuxolimab. The receptors come from an adult with an advanced solid tumor such as melanoma, head and neck, liver or kidney cancer.

This clone occurred once. CDR3 sequence reads: CASSYSRDNEQFF. CDR3 nucleotides: TGTGCCAGCAGTTACTCTCGTGACAATGAGCAGTTCTTC. The chain is built from TRBV6-6 and TRBJ2-1; unclear D gene. Per the germline V gene, CDR1 is MNHNY and CDR2 is SVGAGI (reference sequence). The CDR3 has 13 amino acids. With 0 bases removed from V and 5 bases from J, the gap between germline ends came to 5 bases.

This clone showed up just once. The chain has TRBV6-5 and TRBJ1-1; maybe TRBD1 (6 bases). Germline CDR1 MNHEY, CDR2 SVGAGI. The length of the CDR3 is 14 residues. The V end lost 7 bases, the J end lost 3 bases, and 15 bases lay between the germline ends. DNA for the CDR3: TGTGCCAGCAAAGCCACAGGGACCGACACTGAAGCTTTCTTT. Translating gives CASKATGTDTEAFF.

This clone was counted a single time. The V and J genes are TRBV28 and TRBJ1-2; D might be TRBD1 (5 bases). The V gene's germline CDR1 is MDHEN and CDR2 SYDVKM. CDR3 length: 13 amino acids. Between the trimmed V and J ends, which lost 6 bases and 2 bases, there was a span of 10 bases. In DNA form, the CDR3 reads TGTGCCAGCAGCCCGGGGGGAAACTATGGCTACACCTTC. Amino acids: CASSPGGNYGYTF.

This clone has more than one count but fewer than ten. V gene TRBV2 combines with J gene TRBJ1-2, with 12 bases identical to TRBD1. J gave up 5 bases and V 3 bases, and 4 bases lay outside the gene matches. This CDR3 region has 15 residues. In germline, CDR1 is SNHLY, CDR2 FYNNEI. This CDR3 is CASSEGTGGRYGYTF. CDR3 DNA: TGTGCCAGCAGTGAGGGGACAGGGGGCCGTTATGGCTACACCTTC.

The J gene is TRBJ2-7, the V gene TRBV5-6; D may be TRBD1 (6 bases). The V gene's germline CDR1 is SGHDT and CDR2 YYEEEE. The V gene lost 0 bases and the J gene lost 4 bases, with 8 bases spanning the gap. This CDR3 has 13 residues. The CDR3 reads CASSLDRAYEQYF. CDR3 coding DNA: TGTGCCAGCAGCTTGGACAGGGCATACGAGCAGTACTTC.

A remark on this clone: This specimen includes other DNA sequences encoding the same CDR3. The chain uses TRBV11-3 and TRBJ2-2, with D tentatively TRBD1 (5 bases). Trimming took 1 base from V and 2 from J, leaving 8 bases between them. This CDR3 has 15 amino acids. The germline gives CDR1 SGHNT, CDR2 YENEEA. CDR3 residues: CASSLGQGNTGELFF. CDR3 in DNA: TGTGCCAGCAGCTTAGGTCAGGGAAACACCGGGGAGCTGTTTTTT.

The table lists this clone with a count of one. J is TRBJ1-3 and V is TRBV9; a weak D match, TRBD1 (5 bases). V shed 4 bases and J shed 0 bases, with 17 bases lying between them. CDR1 and CDR2 (germline): SGDLS, YYNGEE. The CDR3 totals 17 residues. CDR3 sequence (DNA): TGTGCCAGCAGCCCCCGGGGCCTTCGGAGCTCTGGAAACACCATATATTTT. This encodes CASSPRGLRSSGNTIYF.

As for this clone: The CDR3 ends on some other residue instead of the conserved phenylalanine or tryptophan, so this is likely a read error. The chain uses TRBV5-1 and TRBJ1-6; perhaps TRBD1 as D (6 bases). V lost 4 bases and J 4 bases, leaving 18 bases between the germline ends. CDR1 is SGHRS and CDR2 is YFSETQ in the germline V gene. The CDR3 is 17 amino acids. In nucleotides, the CDR3 is TGCGCCAGCAGCCTCGGACAGCCCGGAAATTATAATTCACCCCTCCACCTT. As protein: CASSLGQPGNYNSPLHL.

V and J are TRBV7-8 and TRBJ1-5, with a tentative D call TRBD1 (6 bases). Trimming cost V 5 bases and J 0 bases, with 11 bases left between them. The CDR3 is made up of 15 amino acids. CDR1 is SGHVS and CDR2 is FQNEAQ in the germline V gene. The CDR3 reads CASSRTENSNQPQHF. CDR3 nucleotides: TGTGCCAGCAGCCGGACAGAGAATAGCAATCAGCCCCAGCATTTT.

This sequence joins TRBV7-3 and TRBJ1-2; no definite D call. CDR3 length equals 12 residues. Germline CDR1 is SGHTA and CDR2 is FQGTGA. V was pared by 6 bases and J by 12 bases, with 17 bases between. CDR3 loop: CASSSPTTANTF. The CDR3 region has the DNA TGTGCCAGCAGTTCTCCGACAACCGCAAACACCTTC.

The chain combines TRBV2 with TRBJ1-2; D not resolved. Germline V gene sequence: CDR1 SNHLY, CDR2 FYNNEI. The CDR3 runs to 12 residues. The CDR3 DNA reads as TGTACCTGGGCGGGGTCCGGGCGTGGCTACACCTTC. Residues: CTWAGSGRGYTF. The whole variable domain, filled in from reference TRBV2 and TRBJ1-2, reads EPEVTQTPSHQVTQMGQEVILRCVPISNHLYFYWYRQILGQKVEFLVSFYNNEISEKSEIFDDQFSVERPDGSNFTLKIRSTKLEDSAMYFCTWAGSGRGYTFGSGTRLTVV.

This chain uses TRBV5-4 with TRBJ2-6; the match to TRBD1 covers 10 bases. The germline V gene has CDR1 SGHNT and CDR2 YYREEE (reference sequence). The CDR3 loop spans 17 amino acids. V shed 4 bases and J 0 bases; nucleotides not matched to a gene: 4. The CDR3 loop is CASSPGDRGSGANVLTF. As DNA, the CDR3 is TGTGCCAGCAGCCCTGGGGACAGGGGCTCTGGGGCCAACGTCCTGACTTTC.

The chain is built from TRBV7-2 and TRBJ1-5, with 7 positions matching TRBD1. V was pared by 5 bases and J by 4 bases, with 2 bases of the junction left unmatched. CDR3 length: 13 residues. Germline-derived CDR1 and CDR2 are SGHTA and FQGNSA. The CDR3 here is CASSRDRNQPQHF. The CDR3 nucleotides are TGTGCCAGCAGCCGGGACAGAAATCAGCCCCAGCATTTT.

The J gene is TRBJ2-1, the V gene TRBV6-4; D might be TRBD1 (6 bases). CDR1 MRHNA and CDR2 SNTAGT come from the germline V gene. V was cut by 6 bases and J by 0 bases, with 15 bases left in between. This CDR3 spans 16 amino acids. CDR3 sequence reads: CASSPHRGNSYNEQFF. The CDR3 DNA follows: TGTGCCAGCAGCCCACATAGGGGGAACTCCTACAATGAGCAGTTCTTC.

The CDR3 sequence is CASSDGSGSGDGYTF. Here the CDR3 DNA reads TGTGCCAGCAGTGATGGGTCGGGGTCAGGAGATGGCTACACCTTC. The chain combines TRBV6-1 with TRBJ1-2; no definite D call. The V gene lost 3 bases and the J gene lost 6 bases, with 17 bases spanning the gap. The germline CDR1 and CDR2 sequences are MNHNS and SASEGT. The CDR3 is made up of 15 amino acids.

There are a few counts of this clone. V gene TRBV5-1 combines with J gene TRBJ1-3; perhaps TRBD1 as D (6 bases). The V end was cut by 2 bases, the J end by 8 bases, with 11 bases between. The CDR3 extends over 13 amino acids. CDR1 and CDR2 from the germline V gene are SGHRS and YFSETQ. In nucleotides, the CDR3 is TGCGCCAGCAGCTTCGGACAGATGGACACCATATATTTT. This gives the protein CASSFGQMDTIYF.

This sequence joins TRBV4-3 and TRBJ1-6; perhaps TRBD1 as D (5 bases). The V gene's germline CDR1 is LGHNA and CDR2 YSLEER. The V and J ends lost 5 bases and 9 bases respectively, with 17 bases between them. The length of the CDR3 is 15 residues. This chain's CDR3 is CASSVSAGESSPLHF. CDR3 coding DNA: TGCGCCAGCAGCGTCTCGGCGGGGGAGAGTTCACCCCTCCACTTT.

The rearrangement joins TRBV28 to TRBJ1-2; TRBD1 is a possible D gene (6 bases). The length of the CDR3 is 14 residues. Germline V lookup: CDR1 MDHEN, CDR2 SYDVKM. V lost 6 bases to trimming and J lost 8 bases, with 19 bases between them. The CDR3 DNA reads as TGTGCCAGCAGCCCCCCCTACAGGGTACGGGGCTACACCTTC. Its protein product is CASSPPYRVRGYTF.

This clone was seen more than once but under ten times. The CDR3 does not close with the conserved phenylalanine or tryptophan, likely indicating a read error. The rearrangement uses TRBV19 and TRBJ1-6; TRBD1 matches 9 bases. CDR3 length: 16 residues. CDR1 and CDR2 from the germline V gene are LNHDA and SQIVND (reference sequence). V was clipped by 9 bases and J by 3 bases; unmatched bases: 9. CDR3: CASRDRVRNYNSPLHL. The DNA for the CDR3 is TGTGCCAGCCGGGACAGGGTGAGGAACTATAATTCACCCCTCCACCTT.

A few counts support this clone. This sequence joins TRBV7-2 and TRBJ2-2; 7 nucleotides line up with TRBD1. V dropped 5 bases and J dropped 6; count of bases not matched to a gene: 6. The CDR3 sequence is 14 residues long. Germline values: CDR1 SGHTA, CDR2 FQGNSA. The CDR3 DNA sequence: TGTGCCAGCAGCCCCACAGGGGCAGCCGGGGAGCTGTTTTTT. Amino acids: CASSPTGAAGELFF.

The gene calls are TRBV27 and TRBJ1-1; no reliable D call. CDR3 size: 13 residues. The V gene's germline CDR1 is MNHEY and CDR2 SMNVEV (reference sequence). Trimming removed 6 bases at V and 3 bases at J, with 11 bases between. The DNA for the CDR3 is TGTGCCAGCAGCCCCCGACGGGACACTGAAGCTTTCTTT. Translated: CASSPRRDTEAFF.

The V gene is TRBV5-1, the J gene TRBJ2-3, with 9 bases that match TRBD1. The germline V gene encodes CDR1 SGHRS and CDR2 YFSETQ. The CDR3 is made up of 14 amino acids. With V trimmed by 5 bases and J by 6 bases, 7 bases remained unmatched. The CDR3: CASSEQGARDTQYF. The CDR3, as DNA: TGCGCCAGCAGTGAACAGGGGGCGAGGGATACGCAGTATTTT.

The chain carries TRBV7-9 and TRBJ2-7; D not resolved. CDR3 length: 12 residues. Germline V gene data show CDR1 as SEHNR and CDR2 as FQNEAQ (reference sequence). V was clipped by 3 bases and J by 1 base, with 4 bases between them. The CDR3 is CASSLTSYEQYF. The DNA of the CDR3 is TGTGCCAGCAGCTTGACTTCCTACGAGCAGTACTTC.

This sequence joins TRBV5-1 and TRBJ2-2; D might be TRBD1 or TRBD2, each matching 6 bases. Germline assignment: CDR1 SGHRS and CDR2 YFSETQ. CDR3 length equals 17 residues. Trimming took off 4 bases at V and 6 bases at J, with 22 bases between the two ends. The DNA of the CDR3 is TGCGCCAGCAGCGCCGGAGGTTTGGGGGGCCTCTCCGGGGAGCTGTTTTTT. This codes for CASSAGGLGGLSGELFF.

The CDR3 region is CASSEKRLTSNQPQHF. The CDR3 DNA sequence: TGTGCCAGCAGTGAAAAAAGGTTAACTAGCAATCAGCCCCAGCATTTT. The chain has TRBV6-1 and TRBJ1-5; D is undetermined. Trimming left V 2 bases short and J 0 bases short, with 11 bases between. The CDR3 totals 16 residues. Per germline, CDR1 MNHNS and CDR2 SASEGT.

The genes are TRBV4-3 and TRBJ1-6; 7 nucleotides agree with TRBD1. The ends lost 2 bases at V and 7 bases at J; junction bases unmatched: 8. CDR1 and CDR2 from the germline V gene are LGHNA and YSLEER. The CDR3 is made up of 16 amino acids. The CDR3 reads CASSQSPRGVNSPLHF. The CDR3 nucleotides read TGCGCCAGCAGCCAATCTCCCAGGGGGGTAAATTCACCCCTCCACTTT.

This chain connects TRBV28 to TRBJ1-2; D unresolved. V was shortened by 2 bases and J by 4 bases, with 11 bases between the two germline ends. Germline values: CDR1 MDHEN, CDR2 SYDVKM. The length of the CDR3 is 14 residues. CDR3 residues: CASSLNRAFYGYTF. CDR3 bases: TGTGCCAGCAGTTTAAATAGGGCCTTCTATGGCTACACCTTC.